The 21 T cell receptor beta chains below were found in one sample sequenced in a study of cytomegalovirus exposure and HLA in healthy donors (TCRdb year 2017). The library was produced with the immunoSEQ multiplex PCR assay. A mixture of 60 forward primers for TCR Vbeta segments and 13 reverse primers for TCR Jbeta segments was used in the multiplex PCR. What TCRdb holds here is the immuneACCESS table cut down to in-frame rearrangements. Part of the clones is not present; checked against another copy, under half of the missing clones reflect an unresolved V gene, and the others are unexplained. The sample table lists about 160,000 clones, roughly 72% of them with a count of one. The ten most abundant clones make up around 6.9% of the sample. Input material: PBMCs. These TCRs come from a man aged 35-49 years in good health and CMV-seropositive.

This clone was seen a few times. The rearrangement joins TRBV6-1 to TRBJ1-2, with D unclear. Germline lookup yields CDR1 MNHNS and CDR2 SASEGT. The CDR3 is 15 amino acids. Trimming left V 1 base short and J 8 bases short, with 17 bases between. Written as DNA, the CDR3 is TGTGCCAGCAGTGAAGTTCCAGGCTCCCCGGGAGGCTACACCTTC. Residues: CASSEVPGSPGGYTF.

The gene calls are TRBV19 and TRBJ1-5; TRBD1 matches 7 bases. The CDR3 is 15 amino acids. The J segment lost 3 bases and the V segment lost 4 bases, leaving 6 bases of the junction unmatched. Per germline, CDR1 LNHDA and CDR2 SQIVND (reference sequence). The CDR3 spells CASSRGTADNQPQHF. The CDR3, as DNA: TGTGCCAGTAGTAGAGGGACAGCTGACAATCAGCCCCAGCATTTT.

Concerning this clone itself: This sample includes further DNA sequences coding for the same CDR3. This chain joins TRBV27 and TRBJ1-1; TRBD1 is a possible D gene (5 bases). Germline lookup yields CDR1 MNHEY and CDR2 SMNVEV (reference sequence). The CDR3 extends over 13 amino acids. The germline V and J ends were trimmed by 0 bases and 5 bases, with 7 bases remaining between them. The DNA for the CDR3 is TGTGCCAGCAGTTTATCTCGGGGGACTGAAGCTTTCTTT. Amino acid sequence: CASSLSRGTEAFF.

As for this clone: Other DNA sequences of this sample code for an identical CDR3. This sequence joins TRBV6-5 and TRBJ1-5; D not certain. Trimming left V 0 bases short and J 3 bases short, with 6 bases between. Per germline, CDR1 MNHEY and CDR2 SVGAGI. The CDR3 sequence is 14 residues long. The CDR3 region is CASSYSGSNQPQHF. In DNA form, the CDR3 reads TGTGCCAGCAGTTACTCCGGGTCCAATCAGCCCCAGCATTTT.

The chain joins TRBV9 to TRBJ2-3; 10 nucleotides match TRBD2. The V gene end was trimmed by 4 bases and the J gene end by 3 bases; junction bases not matched to a gene: 8. The CDR3 has 16 amino acids. Germline lookup yields CDR1 SGDLS and CDR2 YYNGEE. The CDR3 loop is CASSPRPGLATDTQYF. CDR3 in DNA: TGTGCCAGCAGCCCCCGACCGGGACTAGCGACAGATACGCAGTATTTT.

V is TRBV5-8 and J is TRBJ1-5; D gene ambiguous. Germline CDR1 reads SGHTS; CDR2 reads YDEGEE. V shed 2 bases and J shed 1 base, with 7 bases lying between them. This CDR3 is built from 14 residues. CDR3 in DNA: TGTGCCAGCAGCTTCAGACTGAGCAATCAGCCCCAGCATTTT. Encoded protein: CASSFRLSNQPQHF. Full variable domain (missing parts from reference TRBV5-8 and TRBJ1-5): EAGVTQSPTHLIKTRGQQATLRCSPISGHTSVYWYQQALGLGLQFLLWYDEGEERNRGNFPPRFSGRQFPNYSSELNVNALELEDSALYLCASSFRLSNQPQHFGDGTRLSIL.

The J gene is TRBJ2-7, the V gene TRBV6-5, with TRBD2 matching 10 bases. V lost 0 bases and J lost 4; bases outside the gene matches: 3. CDR1 is MNHEY, CDR2 SVGAGI, per germline. This CDR3 spans 15 amino acids. CDR3: CASSYSPSGGYEQYF. The CDR3 DNA reads as TGTGCCAGCAGTTACTCGCCTAGCGGGGGTTACGAGCAGTACTTC.

The chain joins TRBV5-4 to TRBJ2-7; TRBD2 agrees at 7 bases. The V gene's germline CDR1 is SGHNT and CDR2 YYREEE (reference sequence). With V trimmed by 4 bases and J by 0 bases, 4 bases remained unmatched. CDR3 length: 14 residues. As DNA, the CDR3 is TGTGCCAGCAGCACGCGGGGGAGCTCCTACGAGCAGTACTTC. Translated: CASSTRGSSYEQYF.

V usage is TRBV6-5 and J usage is TRBJ1-1, with TRBD1 matching 10 bases. Germline V lookup: CDR1 MNHEY, CDR2 SVGAGI. The CDR3 length is 15 residues. The J segment lost 4 bases and the V segment lost 3 bases, leaving 5 bases of the junction unmatched. Here the CDR3 reads CASSYPGQGRTEAFF. Written as DNA, the CDR3 is TGTGCCAGCAGTTATCCGGGACAGGGGCGCACTGAAGCTTTCTTT.

This clone was recorded once. The V gene is TRBV19, the J gene TRBJ1-2; 7 bases fit TRBD1. After removal of 5 bases from V and 0 bases from J, the junction contained 3 bases not matched to a gene. The germline V gene has CDR1 LNHDA and CDR2 SQIVND (reference sequence). This CDR3 is built from 14 residues. CDR3 sequence (DNA): TGTGCCAGTAGTTACAGGGGAGCTAACTATGGCTACACCTTC. Translating gives CASSYRGANYGYTF.

The CDR3 bases are TGCGCCAGCAGCATTTCCGGGACAGGGCTTGGGGCCAACGTCCTGACTTTC. The encoded protein is CASSISGTGLGANVLTF. The V gene is TRBV5-1, the J gene TRBJ2-6; 9 bases are a match to TRBD1. From germline, CDR1 is SGHRS and CDR2 YFSETQ. J gave up 3 bases and V 4 bases, and 8 bases lay outside the gene matches. This CDR3 comprises 17 residues. Using reference TRBV5-1 and TRBJ2-6 for the parts outside the CDR3, the full variable domain is KAGVTQTPRYLIKTRGQQVTLSCSPISGHRSVSWYQQTPGQGLQFLFEYFSETQRNKGNFPGRFSGRQFSNSRSEMNVSTLELGDSALYLCASSISGTGLGANVLTFGAGSRLTVL.

This clone came up a few times. The V call is TRBV27, the J call TRBJ1-5; 7 bases are a match to TRBD1. The CDR3 runs to 16 residues. The V and J ends lost 2 bases and 3 bases, in that order; junction bases with no gene match: 7. Germline V gene data show CDR1 as MNHEY and CDR2 as SMNVEV (reference sequence). The CDR3 bases are TGTGCCAGCAGTTTACGGCCGACAGGGAACAATCAGCCCCAGCATTTT. This encodes CASSLRPTGNNQPQHF.

V and J are TRBV6-1 and TRBJ1-5; D call uncertain. CDR1 is MNHNS, CDR2 SASEGT, per germline. This CDR3 region has 15 residues. V was pared by 0 bases and J by 4 bases, with 10 bases between. The CDR3 loop reads CASSEAGRLNQPQHF. For the CDR3, the DNA is TGTGCCAGCAGTGAAGCTGGTCGGTTAAATCAGCCCCAGCATTTT.

This chain joins TRBV7-9 and TRBJ2-5; D possibly corresponds to TRBD2 (6 bases). The V gene's germline CDR1 is SEHNR and CDR2 FQNEAQ (reference sequence). V was pared by 5 bases and J by 4 bases, with 14 bases between. This CDR3 is 14 amino acids long. The CDR3, as DNA: TGTGCCAGCAGCCCCCTGGGGGGAGGAGAGACCCAGTACTTC. Translating it yields CASSPLGGGETQYF.

This sequence joins TRBV7-9 and TRBJ1-6, with unresolved D. Trimming stripped 3 bases from V and 7 bases from J, with 19 bases between. The CDR3 covers 17 residues. The germline V gene has CDR1 SEHNR and CDR2 FQNEAQ (reference sequence). CDR3 nucleotides: TGTGCCAGCAGCTTCGGTTCGCCCTCAAGTTTCAATTCACCCCTCCACTTT. Protein sequence: CASSFGSPSSFNSPLHF. Supplemented by reference TRBV7-9 and TRBJ1-6, the full variable domain reads DTGVSQNPRHKITKRGQNVTFRCDPISEHNRLYWYRQTLGQGPEFLTYFQNEAQLEKSRLLSDRFSAERPKGSFSTLEIQRTEQGDSAMYLCASSFGSPSSFNSPLHFGNGTRLTVT.

This clone was counted only a few times. The chain joins TRBV7-9 to TRBJ2-3, with D maybe TRBD2 (6 bases). Deletions cut 8 bases from V and 0 bases from J, with 15 bases between. The CDR3 runs to 15 residues. The V gene's germline CDR1 is SEHNR and CDR2 FQNEAQ (reference sequence). CDR3 protein: CASRGSLTSTDTQYF. The CDR3 DNA is TGTGCCAGCCGGGGGAGCCTAACTAGCACAGATACGCAGTATTTT.

This chain joins TRBV6-1 and TRBJ2-7; D unclear. The CDR3 contains 13 residues. Germline values: CDR1 MNHNS, CDR2 SASEGT. V was clipped by 3 bases and J by 3 bases, with 9 bases between them. CDR3 sequence: CASSDGHVYEQYF. In DNA form, the CDR3 reads TGTGCCAGCAGTGATGGGCATGTCTACGAGCAGTACTTC.

CDR3 sequence reads: CASSRTVGDNSNQPQHF. DNA of the CDR3: TGTGCCAGCTCCCGGACAGTAGGGGACAATAGCAATCAGCCCCAGCATTTT. The chain uses TRBV18 and TRBJ1-5, with D tentatively TRBD1 (6 bases). Germline assignment: CDR1 KGHSH and CDR2 LQKENI. Trimming left V 6 bases short and J 0 bases short, with 18 bases between. The CDR3 contains 17 residues.

The rearrangement links TRBV6-5 to TRBJ1-2; unclear D gene. V was trimmed by 6 bases and J by 8 bases, leaving 19 bases between them. In germline, CDR1 is MNHEY, CDR2 SVGAGI. The CDR3 has 14 residues. The CDR3 sequence is CASSTRELFGGYTF. CDR3 nucleotides: TGTGCCAGCAGCACTAGGGAACTCTTTGGAGGCTACACCTTC.

Turning to this clone: Relative to the germline gene, one junction end is altered; a read error may explain this. The V gene is TRBV2, the J gene TRBJ1-5; D remains ambiguous. The germline CDR1 and CDR2 sequences are SNHLY and FYNNEI. This CDR3 region has 12 residues. CDR3 DNA sequence: TGTGCCAGCAGTGAAGCAATATCCCCCCCGCATTTT. The encoded protein is CASSEAISPPHF.

V usage is TRBV9 and J usage is TRBJ2-2; the D gene is possibly TRBD1 (5 bases). Per the germline V gene, CDR1 is SGDLS and CDR2 is YYNGEE. CDR3 length: 14 amino acids. Trimming took 3 bases from V and 2 from J, leaving 8 bases between them. The CDR3 nucleotides are TGTGCCAGCAGCGCCGACAGTAACACCGGGGAGCTGTTTTTT. Translating gives CASSADSNTGELFF.